This entry describes one T cell receptor beta chain. The antigen is undetermined. Expressed TCRB transcripts were sequenced because the entire RNA isolate underwent reverse transcription. TCRdb keeps only in-frame clones here, not all; method: immunoSEQ multiplex PCR. The sample yields about 160,000 clones, 10% seen once. This CDR3 comprises 16 residues. The junction had 9 bases not matched to a gene; V was cut back by 4 bases and J by 7 bases. The germline V gene has CDR1 SGHNT and CDR2 YYREEE (reference sequence). This sample was taken from a study of beta chain features in type 1 diabetes. Across the whole study: The examined sorted cells totaled some 99 million across samples. Findings and limits, study-wide: The study found moderately but significantly shorter TCRB CDR3s in all four CD4+ subsets of Type 1 diabetes patients.

The sequencing sample was made of central memory CD4+ T cells from blood. The TCR originated in a man aged 30 to 45 with type 1 diabetes. This sequence joins TRBV5-4 and TRBJ2-2; 11 bases fit TRBD2. In DNA form, the CDR3 reads TGTGCCAGCAGCCTATATAGCGGGAGGGCAATCGGGGAGCTGTTTTTT. Its protein product is CASSLYSGRAIGELFF. The full variable domain, in which reference TRBV5-4 and TRBJ2-2 provide the parts outside the CDR3, is ETGVTQSPTHLIKTRGQQVTLRCSSQSGHNTVSWYQQALGQGPQFIFQYYREEENGRGNFPPRFSGLQFPNYSSELNVNALELDDSALYLCASSLYSGRAIGELFFGEGSRLTVL.